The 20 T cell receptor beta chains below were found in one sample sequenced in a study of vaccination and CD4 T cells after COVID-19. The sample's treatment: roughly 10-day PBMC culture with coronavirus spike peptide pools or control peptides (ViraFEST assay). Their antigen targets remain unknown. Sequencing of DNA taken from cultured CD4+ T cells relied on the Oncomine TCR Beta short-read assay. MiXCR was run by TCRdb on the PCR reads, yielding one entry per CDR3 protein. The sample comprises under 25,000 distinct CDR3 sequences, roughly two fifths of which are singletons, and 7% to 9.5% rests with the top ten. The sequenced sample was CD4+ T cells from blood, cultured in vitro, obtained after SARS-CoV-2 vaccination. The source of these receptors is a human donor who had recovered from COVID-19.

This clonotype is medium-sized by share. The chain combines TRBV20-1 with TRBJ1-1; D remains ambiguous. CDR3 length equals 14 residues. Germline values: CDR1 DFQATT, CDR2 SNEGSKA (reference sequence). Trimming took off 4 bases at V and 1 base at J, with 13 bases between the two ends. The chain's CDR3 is CSAIPSPKNTEAFF. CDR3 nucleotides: TGCAGTGCTATCCCTTCCCCCAAGAACACTGAAGCTTTCTTT.

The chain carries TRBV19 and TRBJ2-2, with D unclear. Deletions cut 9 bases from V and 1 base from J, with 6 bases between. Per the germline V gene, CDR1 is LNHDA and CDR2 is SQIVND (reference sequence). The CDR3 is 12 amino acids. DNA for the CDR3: TGTGCCAGCGACAAGAACACCGGGGAGCTGTTTTTT. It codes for CASDKNTGELFF.

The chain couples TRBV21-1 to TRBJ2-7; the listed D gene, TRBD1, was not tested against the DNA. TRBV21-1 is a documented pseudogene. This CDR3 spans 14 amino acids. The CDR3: CASSKTPPAYEQYF. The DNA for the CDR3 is TGTGCCAGCAGCAAAACCCCCCCAGCCTACGAGCAGTACTTC.

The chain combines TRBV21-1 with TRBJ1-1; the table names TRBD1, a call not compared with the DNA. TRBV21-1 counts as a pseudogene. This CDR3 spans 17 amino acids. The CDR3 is CARGSFRQGTMNTEAFF. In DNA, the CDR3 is TGTGCCAGAGGTTCGTTCCGACAGGGGACTATGAACACTGAAGCTTTCTTT.

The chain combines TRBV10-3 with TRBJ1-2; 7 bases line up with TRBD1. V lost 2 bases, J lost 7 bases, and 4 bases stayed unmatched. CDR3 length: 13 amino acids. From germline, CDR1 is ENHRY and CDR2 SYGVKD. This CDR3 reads CAISEDRVVGYTF. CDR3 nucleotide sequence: TGTGCCATCAGTGAGGACAGGGTAGTTGGCTACACCTTC.

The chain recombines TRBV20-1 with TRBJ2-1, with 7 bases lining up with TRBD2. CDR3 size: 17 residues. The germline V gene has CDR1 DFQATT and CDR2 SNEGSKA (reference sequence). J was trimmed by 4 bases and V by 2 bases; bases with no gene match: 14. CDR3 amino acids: CSARPYYPAGKYNEQFF. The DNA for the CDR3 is TGCAGTGCTAGACCTTACTACCCAGCGGGGAAATACAATGAGCAGTTCTTC.

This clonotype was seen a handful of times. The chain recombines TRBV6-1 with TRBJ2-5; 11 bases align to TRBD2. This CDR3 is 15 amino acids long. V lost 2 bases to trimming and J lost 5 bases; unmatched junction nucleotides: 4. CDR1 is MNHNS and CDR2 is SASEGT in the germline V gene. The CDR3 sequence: CASSELAGGQETQYF. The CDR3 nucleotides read TGTGCCAGCAGTGAATTAGCGGGAGGGCAGGAGACCCAGTACTTC.

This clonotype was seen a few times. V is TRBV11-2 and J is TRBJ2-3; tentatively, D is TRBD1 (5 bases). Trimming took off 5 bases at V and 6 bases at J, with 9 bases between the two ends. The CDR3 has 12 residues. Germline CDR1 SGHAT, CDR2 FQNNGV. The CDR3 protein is CASSKGLDTQYF. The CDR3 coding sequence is TGTGCCAGCAGCAAGGGGCTGGATACGCAGTATTTT.

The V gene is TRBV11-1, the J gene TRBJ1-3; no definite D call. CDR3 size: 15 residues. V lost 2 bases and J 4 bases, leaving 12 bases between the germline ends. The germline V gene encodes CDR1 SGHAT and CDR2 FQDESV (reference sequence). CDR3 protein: CASSLTGTAGNTIYF. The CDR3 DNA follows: TGTGCCAGCAGCTTAACGGGCACGGCGGGAAACACCATATATTTT.

The CDR3 DNA reads as TGTGCCAGCAAAGAGACAGGGGTTCGGACTGAAGCTTTCTTT. Protein sequence: CASKETGVRTEAFF. This chain joins TRBV2 and TRBJ1-1; TRBD1 aligns across 8 bases. J lost 5 bases, V lost 7 bases, and 9 bases had no gene match. Per the germline V gene, CDR1 is SNHLY and CDR2 is FYNNEI. The CDR3 runs 14 residues.

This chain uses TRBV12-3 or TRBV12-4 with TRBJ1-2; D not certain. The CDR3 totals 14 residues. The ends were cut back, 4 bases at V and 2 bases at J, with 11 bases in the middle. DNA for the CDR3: TGTGCCAGCAGTTACAGCAGGACGAACTATGGCTACACCTTC. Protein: CASSYSRTNYGYTF.

CDR3 nucleotides: TGTGCCAGCAGTTCCCCGGAGGGACAAGAAGCTTTCTTT. Protein sequence: CASSSPEGQEAFF. The V call is TRBV6-5, the J call TRBJ1-1, with a possible D match to TRBD1 (6 bases). Trimming cost V 4 bases and J 8 bases, with 14 bases left between them. CDR3 length equals 13 residues. CDR1 is MNHEY, CDR2 SVGAGI, per germline.

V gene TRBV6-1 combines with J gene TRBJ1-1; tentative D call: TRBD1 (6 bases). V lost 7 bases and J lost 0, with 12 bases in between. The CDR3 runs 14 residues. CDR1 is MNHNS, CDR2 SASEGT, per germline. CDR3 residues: CASKGGVMNTEAFF. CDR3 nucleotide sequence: TGTGCCAGCAAGGGGGGGGTCATGAACACTGAAGCTTTCTTT.

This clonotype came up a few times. The CDR3 DNA reads TGTGCCAGCAGCCGACAGGGGAATGGCTACACCTTC. Translating gives CASSRQGNGYTF. V and J are TRBV6-2 or TRBV6-3 and TRBJ1-2; 8 nucleotides line up with TRBD1. Germline V gene lookup returns CDR1 MNHEY and CDR2 SVGEGT. The length of the CDR3 is 12 residues. J gave up 6 bases and V 6 bases, and 3 bases lay outside the gene matches.

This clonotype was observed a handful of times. CDR3 region: CASSPAGLGYTF. The CDR3 DNA reads as TGTGCCAGCAGCCCGGCAGGGCTTGGCTACACCTTC. The V call is TRBV6-1, the J call TRBJ1-2; the D gene is possibly TRBD1 (5 bases). Germline V gene lookup returns CDR1 MNHNS and CDR2 SASEGT. Trimming pared 6 bases from V and 7 bases from J, leaving 12 bases between. The CDR3 spans 12 residues.

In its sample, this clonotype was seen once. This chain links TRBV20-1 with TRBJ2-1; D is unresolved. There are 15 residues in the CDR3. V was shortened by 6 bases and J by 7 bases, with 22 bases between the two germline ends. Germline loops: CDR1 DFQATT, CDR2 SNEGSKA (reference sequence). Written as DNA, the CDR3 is TGCAGTGCGCCGACCGTAGAGAGGTTGGGGAATGAGCAGTTCTTC. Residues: CSAPTVERLGNEQFF.

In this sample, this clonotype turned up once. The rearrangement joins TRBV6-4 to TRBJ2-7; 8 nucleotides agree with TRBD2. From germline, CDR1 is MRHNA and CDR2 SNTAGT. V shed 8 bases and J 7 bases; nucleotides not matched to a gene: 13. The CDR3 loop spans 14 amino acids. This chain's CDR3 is CASPSGGTTEEQYF. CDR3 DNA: TGTGCCAGCCCGAGCGGGGGCACTACGGAGGAGCAGTACTTC.

The CDR3 DNA reads TGCGCCAGCAGCTTGTTATCCCAGGAGATCTACAATGAGCAGTTCTTC. Translation: CASSLLSQEIYNEQFF. The chain combines TRBV5-1 with TRBJ2-1; no firm D call. From germline, CDR1 is SGHRS and CDR2 YFSETQ. The V end was cut by 1 base, the J end by 3 bases, with 14 bases between. The CDR3 totals 16 residues.

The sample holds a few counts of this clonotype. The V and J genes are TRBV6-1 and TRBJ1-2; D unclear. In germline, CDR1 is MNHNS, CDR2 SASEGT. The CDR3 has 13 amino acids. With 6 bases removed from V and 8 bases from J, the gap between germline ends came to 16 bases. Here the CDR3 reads CASRDTVASGYTF. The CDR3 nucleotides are TGTGCCAGCAGGGATACAGTAGCGAGCGGCTACACCTTC.

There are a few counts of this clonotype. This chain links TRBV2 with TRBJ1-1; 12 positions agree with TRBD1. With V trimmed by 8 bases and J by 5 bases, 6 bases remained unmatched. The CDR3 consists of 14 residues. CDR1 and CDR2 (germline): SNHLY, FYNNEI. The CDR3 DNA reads TGTGCCAGCGGAGGGACAGGGGGCAGAACTGAAGCTTTCTTT. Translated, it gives CASGGTGGRTEAFF.